This TCR beta chain was identified during a study of graft-versus-host responses after intestinal transplantation. In the study overall: Recipients had multivisceral, liver-intestinal, or isolated intestinal transplants. The whole recipient group had anti-thymocyte globulin induction followed by tacrolimus and steroids for 2 to 3 years.

Sequenced by immunoSEQ multiplex PCR; TCRdb stores in-frame clones only, minus some. The data contain fewer than 20,000 clones, 95% of them seen just once; the ten biggest clones take up about 0.8%. Details on this clone: Its antigen remains unidentified.

Germline CDR1 and CDR2: MNHEY and SMNVEV (reference sequence). The CDR3 totals 14 residues. General observations from the study: Ileal or blood samples showed some GvH clones first, and such clones were also found in recipient marrow. Those patients showing graft-donor T cell macrochimerism displayed high graft-versus-host to host-versus-graft clonal ratios in allografts.

This chain links TRBV27 with TRBJ2-5, with 7 nucleotides matching TRBD1. The DNA end is a closer match to TRBJ2-7, so the J assignment may be wrong. This receptor was identified in a human patient who received an intestinal transplant, so some T cells may come from the graft donor. Sequenced material: PBMCs, taken 23 days after intestinal transplant. Here the CDR3 reads CASTPWDRSYEQYF. As DNA, the CDR3 is TGTGCCAGCACCCCATGGGACAGATCCTACGAGCAGTACTTC.